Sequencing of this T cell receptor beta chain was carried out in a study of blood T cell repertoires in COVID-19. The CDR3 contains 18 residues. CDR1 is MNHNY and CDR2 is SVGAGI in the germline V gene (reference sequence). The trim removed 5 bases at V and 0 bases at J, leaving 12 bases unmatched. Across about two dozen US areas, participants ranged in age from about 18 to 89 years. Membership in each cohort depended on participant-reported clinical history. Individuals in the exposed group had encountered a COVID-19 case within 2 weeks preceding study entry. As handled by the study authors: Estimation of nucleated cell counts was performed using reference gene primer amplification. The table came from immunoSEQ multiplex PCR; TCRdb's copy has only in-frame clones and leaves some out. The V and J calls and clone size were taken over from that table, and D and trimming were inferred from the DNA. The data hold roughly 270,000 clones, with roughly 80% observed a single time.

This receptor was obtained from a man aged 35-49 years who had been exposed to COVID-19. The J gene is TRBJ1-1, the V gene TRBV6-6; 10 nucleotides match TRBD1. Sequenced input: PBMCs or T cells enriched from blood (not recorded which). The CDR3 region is CASSRSTDRGSMNTEAFF. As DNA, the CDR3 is TGTGCCAGCAGTCGATCTACGGACAGGGGGTCGATGAACACTGAAGCTTTCTTT.